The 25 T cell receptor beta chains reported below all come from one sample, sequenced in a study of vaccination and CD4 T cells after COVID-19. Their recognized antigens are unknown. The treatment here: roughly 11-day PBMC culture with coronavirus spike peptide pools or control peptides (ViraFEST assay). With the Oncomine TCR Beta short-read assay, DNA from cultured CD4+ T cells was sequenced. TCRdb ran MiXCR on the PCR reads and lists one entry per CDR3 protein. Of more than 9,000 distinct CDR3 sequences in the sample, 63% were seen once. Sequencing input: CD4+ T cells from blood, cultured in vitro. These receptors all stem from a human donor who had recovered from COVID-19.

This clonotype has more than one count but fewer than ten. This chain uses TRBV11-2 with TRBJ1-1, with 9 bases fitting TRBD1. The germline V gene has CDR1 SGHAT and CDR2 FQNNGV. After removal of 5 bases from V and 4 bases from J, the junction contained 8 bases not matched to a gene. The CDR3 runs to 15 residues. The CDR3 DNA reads TGTGCCAGCAGCCCAATGGGGACAGGGTTCACTGAAGCTTTCTTT. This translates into CASSPMGTGFTEAFF.

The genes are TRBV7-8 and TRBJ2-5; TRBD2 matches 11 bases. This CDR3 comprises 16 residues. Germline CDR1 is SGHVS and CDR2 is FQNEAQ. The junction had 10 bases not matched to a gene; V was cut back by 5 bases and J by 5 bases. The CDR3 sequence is CASSPLTSGAGETQYF. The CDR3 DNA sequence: TGTGCCAGCAGCCCACTGACTAGCGGGGCCGGGGAGACCCAGTACTTC.

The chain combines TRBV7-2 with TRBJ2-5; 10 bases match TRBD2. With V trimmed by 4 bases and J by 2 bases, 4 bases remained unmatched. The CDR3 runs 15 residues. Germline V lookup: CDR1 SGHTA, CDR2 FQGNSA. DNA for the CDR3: TGTGCCAGCAGCTACGGACTAGCGGCTCAAGAGACCCAGTACTTC. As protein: CASSYGLAAQETQYF. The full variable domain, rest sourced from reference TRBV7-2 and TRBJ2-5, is GAGVSQSPSNKVTEKGKDVELRCDPISGHTALYWYRQSLGQGLEFLIYFQGNSAPDKSGLPSDRFSAERTGGSVSTLTIQRTQQEDSAVYLCASSYGLAAQETQYFGPGTRLLVL.

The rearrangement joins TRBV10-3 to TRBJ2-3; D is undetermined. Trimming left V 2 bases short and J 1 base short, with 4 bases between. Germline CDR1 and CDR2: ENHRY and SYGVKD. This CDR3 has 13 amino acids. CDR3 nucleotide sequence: TGTGCCATCAGTGAGCCGCGCACAGATACGCAGTATTTT. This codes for CAISEPRTDTQYF.

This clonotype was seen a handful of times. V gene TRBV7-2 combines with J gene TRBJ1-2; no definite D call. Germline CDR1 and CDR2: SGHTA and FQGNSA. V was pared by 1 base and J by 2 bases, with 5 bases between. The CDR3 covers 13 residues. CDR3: CASSLVRNYGYTF. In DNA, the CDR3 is TGTGCCAGCAGCTTAGTCCGAAACTATGGCTACACCTTC.

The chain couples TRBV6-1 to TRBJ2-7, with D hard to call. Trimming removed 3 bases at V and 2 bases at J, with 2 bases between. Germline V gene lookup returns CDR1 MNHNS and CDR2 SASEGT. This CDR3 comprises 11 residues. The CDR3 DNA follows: TGTGCCAGCAGTGAGGCCTACGAGCAGTACTTC. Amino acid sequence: CASSEAYEQYF.

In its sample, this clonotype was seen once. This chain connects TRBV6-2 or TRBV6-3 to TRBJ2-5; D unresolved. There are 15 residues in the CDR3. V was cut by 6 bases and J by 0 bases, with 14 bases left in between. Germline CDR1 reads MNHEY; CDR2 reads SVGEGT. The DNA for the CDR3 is TGTGCCAGCAGCTATCTAAATCTGTACCAAGAGACCCAGTACTTC. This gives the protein CASSYLNLYQETQYF.

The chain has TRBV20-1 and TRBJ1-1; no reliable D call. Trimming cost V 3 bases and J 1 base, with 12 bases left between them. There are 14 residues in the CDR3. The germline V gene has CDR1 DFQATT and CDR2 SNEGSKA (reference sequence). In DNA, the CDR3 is TGCAGTGCTAGGTTCCCCGGATGGAACACTGAAGCTTTCTTT. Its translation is CSARFPGWNTEAFF.

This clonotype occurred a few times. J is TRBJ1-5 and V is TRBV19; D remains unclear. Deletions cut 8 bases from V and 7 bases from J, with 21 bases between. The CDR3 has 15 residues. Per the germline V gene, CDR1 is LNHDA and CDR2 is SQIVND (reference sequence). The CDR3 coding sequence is TGTGCCAGTTACAACCGGGCCTCCCTTGGGCAGCCCCAGCATTTT. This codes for CASYNRASLGQPQHF.

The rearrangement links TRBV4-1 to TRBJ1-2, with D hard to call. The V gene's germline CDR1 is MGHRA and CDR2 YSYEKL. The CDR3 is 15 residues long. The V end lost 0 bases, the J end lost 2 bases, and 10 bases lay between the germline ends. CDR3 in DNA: TGCGCCAGCAGCCAAGATGGCTTGGGAAACTATGGCTACACCTTC. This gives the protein CASSQDGLGNYGYTF.

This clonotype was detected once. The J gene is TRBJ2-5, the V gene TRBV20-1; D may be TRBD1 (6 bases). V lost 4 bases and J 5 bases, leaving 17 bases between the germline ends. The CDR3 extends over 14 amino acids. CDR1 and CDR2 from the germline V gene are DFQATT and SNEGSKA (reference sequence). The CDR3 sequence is CSATLSGVGETQYF. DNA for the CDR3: TGCAGTGCTACTCTCTCAGGGGTGGGGGAGACCCAGTACTTC.

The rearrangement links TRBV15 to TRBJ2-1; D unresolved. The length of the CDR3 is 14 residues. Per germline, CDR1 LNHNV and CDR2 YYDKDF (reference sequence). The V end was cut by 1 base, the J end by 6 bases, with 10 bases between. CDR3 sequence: CATSRGGPRNEQFF. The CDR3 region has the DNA TGTGCCACCAGCAGAGGTGGACCGCGCAATGAGCAGTTCTTC.

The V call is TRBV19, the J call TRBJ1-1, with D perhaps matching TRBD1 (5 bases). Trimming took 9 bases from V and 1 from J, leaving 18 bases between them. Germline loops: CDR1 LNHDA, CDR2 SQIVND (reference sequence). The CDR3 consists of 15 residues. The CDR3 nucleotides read TGTGCCAGCACGACGTGGGGCAGGGAGAACACTGAAGCTTTCTTT. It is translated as CASTTWGRENTEAFF.

The CDR3 nucleotides are TGCAGTGCTATACTACTACCCGGAGCTTACAATGAGCAGTTCTTC. Protein: CSAILLPGAYNEQFF. This chain uses TRBV20-1 with TRBJ2-1; no clear D gene. Germline CDR1 and CDR2: DFQATT and SNEGSKA (reference sequence). V was trimmed by 4 bases and J by 4 bases, leaving 17 bases between them. The CDR3 contains 15 residues.

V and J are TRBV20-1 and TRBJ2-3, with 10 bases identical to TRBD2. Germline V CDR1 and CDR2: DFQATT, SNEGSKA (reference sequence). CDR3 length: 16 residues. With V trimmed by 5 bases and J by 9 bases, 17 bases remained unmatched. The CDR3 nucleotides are TGCAGTGCTGGGTCTATGGGTGAGCGGGGGGGAGACACGCAGTATTTT. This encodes CSAGSMGERGGDTQYF.

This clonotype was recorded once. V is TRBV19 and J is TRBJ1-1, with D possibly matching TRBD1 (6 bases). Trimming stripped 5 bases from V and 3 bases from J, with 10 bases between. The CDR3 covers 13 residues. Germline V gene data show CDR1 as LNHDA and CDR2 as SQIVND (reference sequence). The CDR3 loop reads CASSQGRYTEAFF. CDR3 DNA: TGTGCCAGTAGTCAGGGGAGATACACTGAAGCTTTCTTT.

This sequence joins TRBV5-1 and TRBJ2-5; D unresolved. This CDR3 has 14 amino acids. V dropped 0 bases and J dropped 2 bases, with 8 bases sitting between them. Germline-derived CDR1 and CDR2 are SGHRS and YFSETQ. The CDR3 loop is CASSLDAGQETQYF. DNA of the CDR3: TGCGCCAGCAGCTTGGATGCCGGACAAGAGACCCAGTACTTC.

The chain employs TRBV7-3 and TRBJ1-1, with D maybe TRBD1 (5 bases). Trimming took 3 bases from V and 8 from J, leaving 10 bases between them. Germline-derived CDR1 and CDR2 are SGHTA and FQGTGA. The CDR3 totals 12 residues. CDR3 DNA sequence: TGTGCCAGCAGCTTCCCCGGGGGGGAAGCTTTCTTT. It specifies CASSFPGGEAFF.

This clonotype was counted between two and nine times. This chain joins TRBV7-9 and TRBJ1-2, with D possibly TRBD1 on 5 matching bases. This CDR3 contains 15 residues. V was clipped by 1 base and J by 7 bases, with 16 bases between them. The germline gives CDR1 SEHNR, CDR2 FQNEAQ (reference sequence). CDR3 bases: TGTGCCAGCAGCTTAGTTGGCAGGGTAGAAGTTGGCTACACCTTC. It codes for CASSLVGRVEVGYTF.

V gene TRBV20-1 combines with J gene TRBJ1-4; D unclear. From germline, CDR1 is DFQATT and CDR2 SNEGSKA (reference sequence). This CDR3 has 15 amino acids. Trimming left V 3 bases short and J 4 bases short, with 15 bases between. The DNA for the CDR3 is TGCAGTGCTAGGGACCCGGGTCGAAGTAATGAAAAACTGTTTTTT. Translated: CSARDPGRSNEKLFF.

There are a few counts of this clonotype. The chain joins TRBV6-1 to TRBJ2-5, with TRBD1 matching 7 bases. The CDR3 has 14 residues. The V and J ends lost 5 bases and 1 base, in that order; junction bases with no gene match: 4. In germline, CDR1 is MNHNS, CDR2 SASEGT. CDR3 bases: TGTGCCAGCAGTCTACGACAGGGCCAAGAGACCCAGTACTTC. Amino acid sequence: CASSLRQGQETQYF.

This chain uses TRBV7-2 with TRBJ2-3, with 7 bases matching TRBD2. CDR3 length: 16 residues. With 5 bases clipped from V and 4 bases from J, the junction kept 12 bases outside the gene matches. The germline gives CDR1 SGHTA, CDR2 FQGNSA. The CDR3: CASSQRGGSIPDTQYF. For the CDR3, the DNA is TGTGCCAGCAGCCAGAGGGGCGGGAGTATCCCAGATACGCAGTATTTT.

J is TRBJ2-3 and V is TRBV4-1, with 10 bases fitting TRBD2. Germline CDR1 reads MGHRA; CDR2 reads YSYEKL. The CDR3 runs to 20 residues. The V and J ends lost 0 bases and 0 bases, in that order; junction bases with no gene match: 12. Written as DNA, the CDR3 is TGCGCCAGCAGCCAAGAAAGGCCCCCTAGCGGGGGCGCCAGCACAGATACGCAGTATTTT. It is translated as CASSQERPPSGGASTDTQYF.

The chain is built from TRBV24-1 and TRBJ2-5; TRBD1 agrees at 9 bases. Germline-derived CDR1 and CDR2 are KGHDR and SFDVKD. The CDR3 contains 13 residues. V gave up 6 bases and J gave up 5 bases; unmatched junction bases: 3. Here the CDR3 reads CATSNRGRETQYF. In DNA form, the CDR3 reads TGTGCCACCAGTAACAGGGGGCGGGAGACCCAGTACTTC.

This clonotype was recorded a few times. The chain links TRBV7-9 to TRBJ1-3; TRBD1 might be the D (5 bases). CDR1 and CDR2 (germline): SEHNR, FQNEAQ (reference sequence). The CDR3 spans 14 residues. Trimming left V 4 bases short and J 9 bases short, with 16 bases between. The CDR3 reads CASSSGTEGVTIYF. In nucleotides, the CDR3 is TGTGCCAGCAGCTCAGGGACGGAAGGGGTCACCATATATTTT.